The 14 T cell receptor beta chains below all came from one sample that was sequenced in a study of liver allograft versus peripheral blood T cells. At the level of the study: Blood and transplanted-liver T cell receptor repertoires from recipients were compared.

TCRdb reanalysed the reads using MiXCR and keeps one entry per CDR3 protein. The table records approximately 16,000 distinct CDR3 sequences, 20% to 25% of them present only once. The receptors stem from a human patient who had a liver transplant. Some T cells here may be from the graft donor.

J is TRBJ1-4 and V is TRBV20-1; D not resolved. V lost 2 bases, J lost 8 bases, and 3 bases lay in between. In germline, CDR1 is DFQATT, CDR2 SNEGSKA (reference sequence). This CDR3 spans 10 amino acids. CDR3 bases: TGCAGTGCTAGAATCGAAAAACTGTTTTTT. This translates into CSARIEKLFF.

Notes on this clonotype: At one end, the junction sequence differs from germline, possibly due to a read error. The V call is TRBV6-5, the J call TRBJ1-3; 7 nucleotides align to TRBD1. The CDR3 consists of 18 residues. Germline assignment: CDR1 MNHEY and CDR2 SVGAGI. CDR3 loop: CTSSGGTVYITSGNTIYF. For the CDR3, the DNA is TGTACCAGCTCTGGGGGGACAGTCTACATAACCTCTGGAAACACCATATATTTT.

This clonotype was recorded many times. A junction end diverges from the germline sequence, so it may reflect a read error. The chain has TRBV29-1 and TRBJ1-2, with TRBD1 matching 7 bases. CDR3 size: 13 residues. CDR1 is SQVTM and CDR2 is ANQGSEA in the germline V gene. CDR3 DNA sequence: TGCAGCGTTCAGGGACAGCTCAACTCTGGCTACACCTTC. The encoded protein is CSVQGQLNSGYTF.

The rearrangement links TRBV28 to TRBJ1-1; no definite D call. Germline CDR1 reads MDHEN; CDR2 reads SYDVKM. Trimming took 4 bases from V and 6 from J, leaving 12 bases between them. This CDR3 has 13 residues. The CDR3 region is CASSSLNMAEAFF. The CDR3 DNA is TGTGCCAGCAGTTCTCTCAATATGGCTGAAGCTTTCTTT. The full variable domain, with the rest looked up from reference TRBV28 and TRBJ1-1, is DVKVTQSSRYLVKRTGEKVFLECVQDMDHENMFWYRQDPGLGLRLIYFSYDVKMKEKGDIPEGYSVSREKKERFSLILESASTNQTSMYLCASSSLNMAEAFFGQGTRLTVV.

The gene calls are TRBV30 and TRBJ2-7; a weak D match, TRBD1 (6 bases). Germline CDR1 is GTSNPN and CDR2 is SVGIG (reference sequence). This CDR3 is built from 11 residues. The germline V and J ends were trimmed by 6 bases and 6 bases, with 12 bases remaining between them. The CDR3 DNA sequence: TGTGCCTGCGGGACATTTGGCGAGCAGTACTTC. This codes for CACGTFGEQYF.

J is TRBJ2-6 and V is TRBV12-3 or TRBV12-4; 9 nucleotides agree with TRBD1. The V gene end was trimmed by 3 bases and the J gene end by 0 bases; junction bases not matched to a gene: 15. This CDR3 contains 21 residues. This CDR3 is CASSLRPFLGQGSSGANVLTF. The CDR3 DNA sequence: TGTGCCAGCAGTTTGAGGCCTTTCCTGGGACAGGGTAGCTCTGGGGCCAACGTCCTGACTTTC.

This clonotype has a count of ten or more. The chain combines TRBV5-6 with TRBJ1-1; D perhaps matches TRBD1 (5 bases). Trimming left V 0 bases short and J 0 bases short, with 6 bases between. The CDR3 totals 14 residues. Germline V gene data show CDR1 as SGHDT and CDR2 as YYEEEE. The CDR3 nucleotides are TGTGCCAGCAGCTTGGCAGGGATGAACACTGAAGCTTTCTTT. Translating it yields CASSLAGMNTEAFF.

Regarding this clonotype: One end of the junction is discordant with germline, which a read error may explain. The gene calls are TRBV15 and TRBJ2-3, with a tentative D call TRBD2 (6 bases). Looked up from germline, CDR1 is LNHNV and CDR2 is YYDKDF (reference sequence). CDR3 length equals 14 residues. The CDR3 loop reads CATGRRASTDMQYF. CDR3 bases: TGTGCCACCGGGAGGCGGGCTAGCACAGATATGCAGTATTTT. The whole variable domain, filled in from reference TRBV15 and TRBJ2-3, reads DAMVIQNPRYQVTQFGKPVTLSCSQTLNHNVMYWYQQKSSQAPKLLFHYYDKDFNNEADTPDNFQSRRPNTSFCFLDIRSPGLGDTAMYLCATGRRASTDMQYFGPGTRLTVL.

V gene TRBV19 combines with J gene TRBJ1-4; D is unclear. This CDR3 has 15 amino acids. The germline CDR1 and CDR2 sequences are LNHDA and SQIVND (reference sequence). V was cut by 6 bases and J by 4 bases, with 15 bases left in between. Here the CDR3 reads CASSWRGSHNEKLFF. The CDR3 region has the DNA TGTGCCAGTAGCTGGCGCGGGTCTCATAATGAAAAACTGTTTTTT.

Many counts were recorded for this clonotype. The chain is built from TRBV19 and TRBJ1-2, with D hard to call. V was cut by 4 bases and J by 4 bases, with 4 bases left in between. The germline V gene encodes CDR1 LNHDA and CDR2 SQIVND (reference sequence). The CDR3 contains 11 residues. The CDR3 DNA follows: TGTGCCAGTAGTACATTCTATGGCTACACCTTC. This encodes CASSTFYGYTF. Full variable domain (missing parts from reference TRBV19 and TRBJ1-2): DGGITQSPKYLFRKEGQNVTLSCEQNLNHDAMYWYRQDPGQGLRLIYYSQIVNDFQKGDIAEGYSVSREKKESFPLTVTSAQKNPTAFYLCASSTFYGYTFGSGTRLTVV.

This chain joins TRBV6-5 and TRBJ2-7; 9 positions match TRBD1. CDR3 size: 14 residues. The V gene's germline CDR1 is MNHEY and CDR2 SVGAGI. The junction had 16 bases not matched to a gene; V was cut back by 8 bases and J by 11 bases. The CDR3 region has the DNA TGTGCCAGCCATAGGGCGGACAGGGGTACGGTCGAGTACTTC. Protein product: CASHRADRGTVEYF.

The rearrangement links TRBV12-5 to TRBJ1-4; D remains ambiguous. Trimming took 4 bases from V and 4 from J, leaving 10 bases between them. This CDR3 region has 14 residues. CDR1 LGHNT and CDR2 FRNRAP come from the germline V gene. CDR3 region: CASGSGSDNEKLFF. CDR3 DNA sequence: TGTGCTAGTGGTTCGGGATCTGATAATGAAAAACTGTTTTTT.

This chain links TRBV6-5 with TRBJ1-4; the D gene is possibly TRBD1 (5 bases). This CDR3 contains 19 residues. V gave up 0 bases and J gave up 4 bases, with 21 bases separating them. Looked up from germline, CDR1 is MNHEY and CDR2 is SVGAGI. Written as DNA, the CDR3 is TGTGCCAGCAGTTACTCGTTCTTAAGGAAAACGAGGGGTAATGAAAAACTGTTTTTT. This codes for CASSYSFLRKTRGNEKLFF.

By its share, this clonotype is medium-sized. The gene calls are TRBV6-1 and TRBJ1-1; 10 nucleotides align to TRBD1. The CDR3 covers 13 residues. Trimming took 3 bases from V and 5 from J; bases not matched to a gene: 0. Germline CDR1 MNHNS, CDR2 SASEGT. CDR3 region: CASSEDRGTEAFF. The CDR3, as DNA: TGTGCCAGCAGTGAGGACAGGGGGACTGAAGCTTTCTTT.